The TCR beta chain described here comes from a study of cytomegalovirus exposure and HLA in healthy donors. This CDR3 has 17 residues. V trimming: 0 bases; J trimming: 2 bases; junction bases outside the gene matches: 7. The germline V gene has CDR1 LNHNV and CDR2 YYDKDF (reference sequence). Use of 60 Vbeta and 13 Jbeta primers characterized the PCR. Sequencing used immunoSEQ multiplex PCR; TCRdb keeps in-frame clones, though not all of them. The sample shows roughly 200,000 clones, 78% of them seen only once. The J gene is TRBJ1-5, the V gene TRBV15; TRBD1 matches at 7 bases. The sequencing sample was made of PBMCs. The receptor's source is a female donor in good health and CMV-seronegative. CDR3 residues: CATSREYRGFGNQPQHF. The CDR3 bases are TGTGCCACCAGCAGAGAATACAGGGGTTTTGGCAATCAGCCCCAGCATTTT.